Listed here is a single TCR beta chain. This sample was included in a study of blood T cell repertoires in COVID-19. Study-level information: Samples came from the United States, Italy and Spain, spanning acute and convalescent COVID-19. PBMCs, B-cell-depleted T cells, or T cells were the source of the cDNA or gDNA that made up the material.

Source study methods: Amplification of reference gene primers provided the estimated nucleated cell counts. The method was immunoSEQ multiplex PCR; TCRdb's version includes in-frame clones alone and lacks a portion of them. V, J and clone size reflect that table, while D and trimming were determined from the DNA. Found here are roughly 260,000 clones, approximately 89% of them singletons; the top ten hold over 7.5%. This CDR3 contains 17 residues. Trimming removed 0 bases from V and 1 base from J; junction bases left unmatched: 6. The germline gives CDR1 SQVTM, CDR2 ANQGSEA. V and J are TRBV29-1 and TRBJ2-3; 11 bases are a match to TRBD2. The clonotype was recovered from a man aged 40-49 years who had recovered from COVID-19. Sequenced input: peripheral blood. CDR3 amino acids: CSVEELAGGFGTDTQYF. The CDR3 DNA follows: TGCAGCGTTGAAGAATTAGCGGGGGGGTTCGGCACAGATACGCAGTATTTT.